This paragraph covers one T cell receptor beta chain sequence. Its antigen is as yet unknown. The genes and germline here are from mouse. The read is 4 residues too short to cover the CDR3 end, so that end is filled in from the germline J gene. Other DNA variants within this sample encode the same CDR3. Isolated RNA was reverse transcribed into cDNA used as the sequencing template. Sequenced by immunoSEQ multiplex PCR; TCRdb stores in-frame clones only, minus some. Recorded here are around 290,000 clones, none singletons. The record originates from a study of CD8+ T cells in alopecia areata. Whole-study context: C3H/HeJ donors aged roughly 6-12 months with spontaneous alopecia supplied skin grafted onto approximately 7-11-week-old female C3H/HeJ mice. Overall study findings and caveats: Tissue-resident alphabeta T cells belonging to normal skin likewise get sequenced within scalp specimens.

Germline-derived CDR1 and CDR2 are NSQYPW and LRSPGD (reference sequence). This CDR3 has 14 amino acids. On the basis of CD4, CD8alpha, NKG2D, NKG2ACE and other markers, pooled cutaneous lymph node cells were sorted. J is TRBJ2-7 and V is TRBV1, with TRBD2 matching over 13 bases. The sequencing sample was made of CD4+ T cells sorted from a lymph node. This clonotype was obtained from a C3H/HeJ mouse with alopecia areata. Mice of this strain are of MHC haplotype H2-k. This CDR3 is CTCSADWGGDEQYF. The CDR3 DNA, read in part, is TGCACCTGCAGTGCGGACTGGGGGGGCGAT.